A selection of T cell receptor beta chains follows, all from one sample in a study of memory CD4+ T cells and cytomegalovirus serostatus. Using immunoSEQ multiplex PCR, the repertoire was profiled, and TCRdb retains in-frame clones only, with some absent. The data show approximately 53,000 clones, around 80% seen once. Sequencing was carried out using memory CD4+ T cells from blood. The receptors stem from an adult in good health and CMV-seronegative. The CDR3 runs from the conserved cysteine through the conserved F or W. Each record gives: J gene, clone size, CDR3 length, V gene, D gene, CDR3 protein, CDR3 DNA. A D gene is named only where the DNA matches it firmly. Clone sizes are given selectively: once, few, many, or a class where the clone is expanded.

j_gene: TRBJ1-4
abundance: -
len: 13
v_gene: TRBV6-6
d_gene: -
CDR3aa: CASTPEGTSFLFF
CDR3nt: TGTGCCAGCACCCCAGAAGGTACCAGTTTCCTGTTTTTT

j_gene: TRBJ2-7
abundance: -
len: 14
v_gene: TRBV19
d_gene: TRBD2
CDR3aa: CASSIVGGSYEQYF
CDR3nt: TGTGCCAGTAGTATCGTAGGCGGGAGCTACGAGCAGTACTTC

j_gene: TRBJ2-7
abundance: -
len: 16
v_gene: TRBV5-1
d_gene: TRBD2
CDR3aa: CASSPLTSGSSYEQYF
CDR3nt: TGCGCCAGCAGCCCCTTGACTAGCGGGAGCTCCTACGAGCAGTACTTC

j_gene: TRBJ1-2
abundance: few
len: 17
v_gene: TRBV5-8
d_gene: TRBD1
CDR3aa: CASSRTGGYDLNYGYTF
CDR3nt: TGTGCCAGCAGCCGGACAGGGGGCTATGACCTCAACTATGGCTACACCTTC

j_gene: TRBJ2-7
abundance: medium-sized
len: 16
v_gene: TRBV5-6
d_gene: -
CDR3aa: CASSLRGASSSYEQYF
CDR3nt: TGTGCCAGCAGCTTAAGGGGGGCTAGCTCGTCCTACGAGCAGTACTTC

j_gene: TRBJ2-2
abundance: -
len: 16
v_gene: TRBV7-3
d_gene: TRBD2
CDR3aa: CASSLMSSGNTGELFF
CDR3nt: TGTGCCAGCAGCTTAATGTCTAGCGGGAACACCGGGGAGCTGTTTTTT

j_gene: TRBJ2-1
abundance: -
len: 13
v_gene: TRBV10-1
d_gene: -
CDR3aa: CASSDPVEEEQFF
CDR3nt: TGCGCCAGCAGTGATCCCGTCGAGGAGGAGCAGTTCTTC

j_gene: TRBJ2-5
abundance: -
len: 14
v_gene: TRBV5-4
d_gene: TRBD1
CDR3aa: CATLRQGTQETQYF
CDR3nt: TGTGCCACACTACGACAGGGGACCCAAGAGACCCAGTACTTC

j_gene: TRBJ2-7
abundance: -
len: 12
v_gene: TRBV29-1
d_gene: TRBD2
CDR3aa: CSVRDYAYEQYF
CDR3nt: TGCAGCGTCCGGGACTACGCCTACGAGCAGTACTTC

j_gene: TRBJ2-1
abundance: -
len: 15
v_gene: TRBV14
d_gene: -
CDR3aa: CASSQAGASYNEQFF
CDR3nt: TGTGCCAGCAGCCAAGCGGGAGCCTCCTACAATGAGCAGTTCTTC

j_gene: TRBJ2-7
abundance: few
len: 16
v_gene: TRBV5-6
d_gene: TRBD1
CDR3aa: CASSHLEDRGENEQYF
CDR3nt: TGTGCCAGCAGCCACCTGGAGGACAGGGGGGAGAACGAGCAGTACTTC

j_gene: TRBJ2-7
abundance: -
len: 15
v_gene: TRBV6-1
d_gene: -
CDR3aa: CASPEPGRLSYEQYF
CDR3nt: TGTGCCAGTCCAGAACCGGGGAGGCTTTCCTACGAGCAGTACTTC

j_gene: TRBJ2-2
abundance: -
len: 16
v_gene: TRBV5-4
d_gene: TRBD2
CDR3aa: CASSLGGSAGGGELFF
CDR3nt: TGTGCCAGCAGCTTGGGCGGGAGCGCCGGTGGCGGGGAGCTGTTTTTT

j_gene: TRBJ2-3
abundance: -
len: 14
v_gene: TRBV11-2
d_gene: -
CDR3aa: CASSLNRGQDTQYF
CDR3nt: TGTGCCAGCAGCTTAAACCGGGGCCAAGATACGCAGTATTTT

j_gene: TRBJ1-4
abundance: -
len: 21
v_gene: TRBV7-8
d_gene: -
CDR3aa: CASSPYRILSGLGATNEKLFF
CDR3nt: TGTGCCAGCAGCCCCTACAGGATCCTTTCTGGTTTGGGGGCAACTAATGAAAAACTGTTTTTT

j_gene: TRBJ1-1
abundance: -
len: 13
v_gene: TRBV13
d_gene: -
CDR3aa: CASSFGGFREAFF
CDR3nt: TGTGCCAGCAGCTTCGGAGGGTTTCGTGAAGCTTTCTTT

j_gene: TRBJ2-1
abundance: -
len: 12
v_gene: TRBV30
d_gene: TRBD2
CDR3aa: CASAGLAVEQFF
CDR3nt: TGTGCCTCGGCGGGACTAGCAGTTGAGCAGTTCTTC

j_gene: TRBJ2-3
abundance: -
len: 16
v_gene: TRBV4-3
d_gene: TRBD2
CDR3aa: CASSLTGTSISDTQYF
CDR3nt: TGCGCCAGCAGCCTAACCGGGACTAGCATTTCAGATACGCAGTATTTT

j_gene: TRBJ2-5
abundance: few
len: 15
v_gene: TRBV10-3
d_gene: -
CDR3aa: CAISESIRKQETQYF
CDR3nt: TGTGCCATCAGTGAGTCTATCAGGAAACAAGAGACCCAGTACTTC

j_gene: TRBJ2-1
abundance: -
len: 19
v_gene: TRBV1
d_gene: -
CDR3aa: CTSSFRLAGGGGSYNEQFF
CDR3nt: TGCACCAGCAGCTTCCGACTAGCGGGGGGTGGAGGCTCCTACAATGAGCAGTTCTTC

j_gene: TRBJ2-7
abundance: -
len: 13
v_gene: TRBV28
d_gene: -
CDR3aa: CASSSGGTYEQYF
CDR3nt: TGTGCCAGCAGTTCGGGTGGGACCTACGAGCAGTACTTC

j_gene: TRBJ2-2
abundance: -
len: 17
v_gene: TRBV19
d_gene: TRBD2
CDR3aa: CASSIPRAGGNTGELFF
CDR3nt: TGTGCCAGTAGTATCCCCCGGGCGGGAGGGAACACCGGGGAGCTGTTTTTT

j_gene: TRBJ2-2
abundance: few
len: 16
v_gene: TRBV6-6
d_gene: TRBD1
CDR3aa: CASSSVGQGYTGELFF
CDR3nt: TGTGCCAGCAGTTCTGTGGGACAGGGATACACCGGGGAGCTGTTTTTT

j_gene: TRBJ1-5
abundance: -
len: 14
v_gene: TRBV28
d_gene: -
CDR3aa: CASSLSQSNQPQHF
CDR3nt: TGTGCCAGCAGTTTGAGTCAGAGCAATCAGCCCCAGCATTTT

j_gene: TRBJ1-6
abundance: -
len: 16
v_gene: TRBV18
d_gene: -
CDR3aa: CASSPQRTADNSPLHF
CDR3nt: TGTGCCAGCTCACCACAAAGGACAGCCGATAATTCACCCCTCCACTTT

j_gene: TRBJ1-2
abundance: -
len: 16
v_gene: TRBV11-2
d_gene: -
CDR3aa: CASSPLRGRSGYGYTF
CDR3nt: TGTGCCAGCAGCCCCCTCCGGGGCCGAAGTGGCTATGGCTACACCTTC

j_gene: TRBJ2-2
abundance: -
len: 16
v_gene: TRBV5-4
d_gene: TRBD1
CDR3aa: CASSPTDRQATGELFF
CDR3nt: TGTGCCAGCAGCCCGACGGACAGGCAAGCGACCGGGGAGCTGTTTTTT

j_gene: TRBJ1-1
abundance: -
len: 12
v_gene: TRBV30
d_gene: -
CDR3aa: CAWRGRGTEAFF
CDR3nt: TGTGCCTGGAGGGGGCGCGGAACTGAAGCTTTCTTT

j_gene: TRBJ2-7
abundance: -
len: 14
v_gene: TRBV18
d_gene: -
CDR3aa: CASSPPSGAYEQYF
CDR3nt: TGTGCCAGCTCACCACCTAGCGGTGCCTACGAGCAGTACTTC

j_gene: TRBJ1-4
abundance: -
len: 13
v_gene: TRBV10-2
d_gene: -
CDR3aa: CASSESGFEKLFF
CDR3nt: TGCGCCAGCAGTGAATCCGGATTCGAAAAACTGTTTTTT

j_gene: TRBJ1-1
abundance: -
len: 15
v_gene: TRBV28
d_gene: TRBD1
CDR3aa: CASSLGNRGGTEAFF
CDR3nt: TGTGCCAGCAGTTTGGGTAACAGGGGTGGCACTGAAGCTTTCTTT

j_gene: TRBJ2-1
abundance: -
len: 12
v_gene: TRBV7-7
d_gene: -
CDR3aa: CATGNGPTSWVF
CDR3nt: TGTGCCACCGGGAATGGCCCGACCTCGTGGGTCTTC

j_gene: TRBJ2-5
abundance: -
len: 15
v_gene: TRBV25-1
d_gene: -
CDR3aa: CASSLRSGTSETQYF
CDR3nt: TGTGCCAGCAGTCTACGGTCGGGGACTTCAGAGACCCAGTACTTC

j_gene: TRBJ1-4
abundance: -
len: 14
v_gene: TRBV6-1
d_gene: TRBD1
CDR3aa: CASSDKTGAEKLFF
CDR3nt: TGTGCCAGCAGTGATAAGACAGGGGCCGAAAAACTGTTTTTT

j_gene: TRBJ1-6
abundance: -
len: 15
v_gene: TRBV27
d_gene: -
CDR3aa: CASGRGTLANSPLHF
CDR3nt: TGTGCCAGCGGACGCGGGACATTGGCTAATTCACCCCTCCACTTT

j_gene: TRBJ2-7
abundance: -
len: 12
v_gene: TRBV30
d_gene: TRBD1
CDR3aa: CAWRTGRYEQYF
CDR3nt: TGTGCCTGGAGGACAGGGCGATACGAGCAGTACTTC

j_gene: TRBJ2-1
abundance: -
len: 17
v_gene: TRBV16
d_gene: TRBD1
CDR3aa: CASSQSQRDRGNNEQFF
CDR3nt: TGTGCCAGCAGCCAATCTCAACGGGACAGGGGTAACAATGAGCAGTTCTTC

j_gene: TRBJ1-2
abundance: -
len: 18
v_gene: TRBV28
d_gene: -
CDR3aa: CASSLGAGFGGRVYGYTF
CDR3nt: TGTGCCAGCAGTTTAGGAGCGGGGTTCGGCGGCAGAGTCTATGGCTACACCTTC

j_gene: TRBJ1-4
abundance: -
len: 13
v_gene: TRBV6-6
d_gene: -
CDR3aa: CASSVQTNEKLFF
CDR3nt: TGTGCCAGCAGTGTCCAGACTAATGAAAAACTGTTTTTT

j_gene: TRBJ1-5
abundance: -
len: 15
v_gene: TRBV11-2
d_gene: TRBD1
CDR3aa: CASSPGDRANQPQHF
CDR3nt: TGTGCCAGCAGCCCAGGAGACAGGGCCAATCAGCCCCAGCATTTT

j_gene: TRBJ2-2
abundance: -
len: 14
v_gene: TRBV27
d_gene: TRBD1
CDR3aa: CASSRTGGTGELFF
CDR3nt: TGTGCCAGCAGTCGGACAGGGGGCACCGGGGAGCTGTTTTTT

j_gene: TRBJ2-3
abundance: -
len: 14
v_gene: TRBV9
d_gene: -
CDR3aa: CASSVGARTDTQYF
CDR3nt: TGTGCCAGCAGCGTAGGGGCCAGAACAGATACGCAGTATTTT